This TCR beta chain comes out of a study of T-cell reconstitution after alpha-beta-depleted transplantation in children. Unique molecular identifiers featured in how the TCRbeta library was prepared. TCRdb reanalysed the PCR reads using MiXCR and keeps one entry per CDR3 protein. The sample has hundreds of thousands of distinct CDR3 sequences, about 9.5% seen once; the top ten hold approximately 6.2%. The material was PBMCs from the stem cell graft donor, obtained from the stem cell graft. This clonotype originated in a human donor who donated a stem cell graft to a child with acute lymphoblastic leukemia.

The CDR3 sequence: CASRPRDRTNNEQFF. The CDR3 DNA sequence: TGTGCCAGCAGGCCGCGGGACAGGACAAACAATGAGCAGTTCTTC. This chain uses TRBV5-4 with TRBJ2-1; TRBD1 aligns across 8 bases. The CDR3 spans 15 residues. Germline V gene data show CDR1 as SGHNT and CDR2 as YYREEE (reference sequence). The trim removed 5 bases at V and 5 bases at J, leaving 9 bases unmatched.